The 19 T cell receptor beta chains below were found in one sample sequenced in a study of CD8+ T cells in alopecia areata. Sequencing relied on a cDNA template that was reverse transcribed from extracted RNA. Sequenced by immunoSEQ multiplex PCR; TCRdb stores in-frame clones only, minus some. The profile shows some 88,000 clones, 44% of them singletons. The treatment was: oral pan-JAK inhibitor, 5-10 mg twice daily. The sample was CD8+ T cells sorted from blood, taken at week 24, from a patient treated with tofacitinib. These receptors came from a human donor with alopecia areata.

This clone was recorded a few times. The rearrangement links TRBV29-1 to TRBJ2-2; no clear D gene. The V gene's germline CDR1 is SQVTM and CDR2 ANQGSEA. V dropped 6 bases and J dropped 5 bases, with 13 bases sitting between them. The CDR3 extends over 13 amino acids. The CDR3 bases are TGCAGCGTGCCCTCTCCAGTGACCGGGGAGCTGTTTTTT. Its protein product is CSVPSPVTGELFF.

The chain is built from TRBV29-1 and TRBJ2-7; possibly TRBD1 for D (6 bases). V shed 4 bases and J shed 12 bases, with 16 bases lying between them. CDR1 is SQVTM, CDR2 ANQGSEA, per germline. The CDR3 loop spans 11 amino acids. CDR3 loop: CSVVAEGVRYF. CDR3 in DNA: TGCAGCGTTGTGGCAGAGGGGGTTCGGTACTTC.

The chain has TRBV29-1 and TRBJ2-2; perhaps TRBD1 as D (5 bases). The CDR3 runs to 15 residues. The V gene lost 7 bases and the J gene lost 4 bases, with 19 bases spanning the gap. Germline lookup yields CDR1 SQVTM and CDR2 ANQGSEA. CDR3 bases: TGCAGCGCCGAAGGGGTCAGGGAAAGCACCGGGGAGCTGTTTTTT. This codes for CSAEGVRESTGELFF.

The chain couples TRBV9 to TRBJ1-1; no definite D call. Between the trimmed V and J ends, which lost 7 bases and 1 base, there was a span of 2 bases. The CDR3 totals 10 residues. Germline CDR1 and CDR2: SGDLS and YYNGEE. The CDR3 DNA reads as TGTGCCAGCCCGAACACTGAAGCTTTCTTT. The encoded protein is CASPNTEAFF.

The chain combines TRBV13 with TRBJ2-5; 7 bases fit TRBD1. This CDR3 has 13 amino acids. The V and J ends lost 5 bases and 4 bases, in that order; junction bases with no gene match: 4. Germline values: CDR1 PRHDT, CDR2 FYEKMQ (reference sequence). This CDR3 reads CASSPQGLETQYF. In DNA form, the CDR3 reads TGTGCCAGCAGCCCACAGGGGTTAGAGACCCAGTACTTC.

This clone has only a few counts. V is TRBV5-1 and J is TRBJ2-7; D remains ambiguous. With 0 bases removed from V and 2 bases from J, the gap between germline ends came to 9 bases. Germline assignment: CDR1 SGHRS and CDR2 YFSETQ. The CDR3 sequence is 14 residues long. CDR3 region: CASSLASVTYEQYF. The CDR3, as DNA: TGCGCCAGCAGCTTGGCATCCGTGACCTACGAGCAGTACTTC.

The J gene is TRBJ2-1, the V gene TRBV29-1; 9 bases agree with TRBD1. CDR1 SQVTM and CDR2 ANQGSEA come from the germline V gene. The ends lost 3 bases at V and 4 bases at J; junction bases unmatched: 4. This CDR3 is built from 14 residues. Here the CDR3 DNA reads TGCAGCGTTGAGCGGGACAGGGAATACAATGAGCAGTTCTTC. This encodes CSVERDREYNEQFF.

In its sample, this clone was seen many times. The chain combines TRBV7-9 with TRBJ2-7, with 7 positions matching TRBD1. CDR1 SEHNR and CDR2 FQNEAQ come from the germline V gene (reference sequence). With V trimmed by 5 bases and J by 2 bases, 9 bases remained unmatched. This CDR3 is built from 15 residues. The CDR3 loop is CASSSVGTDPYEQYF. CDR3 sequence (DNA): TGTGCCAGCAGCAGCGTCGGGACAGACCCCTACGAGCAGTACTTC.

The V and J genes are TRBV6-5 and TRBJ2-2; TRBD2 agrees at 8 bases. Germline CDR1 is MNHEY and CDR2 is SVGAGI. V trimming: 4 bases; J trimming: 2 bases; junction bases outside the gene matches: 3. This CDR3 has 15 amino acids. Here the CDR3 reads CASSLAGLNTGELFF. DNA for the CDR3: TGTGCCAGCAGTTTAGCGGGATTAAACACCGGGGAGCTGTTTTTT.

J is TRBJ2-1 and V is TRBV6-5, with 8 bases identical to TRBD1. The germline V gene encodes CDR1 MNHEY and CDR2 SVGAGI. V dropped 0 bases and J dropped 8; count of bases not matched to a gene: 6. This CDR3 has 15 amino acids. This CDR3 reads CASSYSGTGSDEQFF. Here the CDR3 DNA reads TGTGCCAGCAGTTACTCCGGGACAGGATCCGATGAGCAGTTCTTC.

The CDR3 nucleotides read TGTGCCAGCAGCCGCCCAGCGGGAGTAAGAGATACGCAGTATTTT. Protein: CASSRPAGVRDTQYF. The chain uses TRBV7-6 and TRBJ2-3; 8 nucleotides match TRBD2. This CDR3 is 15 amino acids long. Trimming at V came to 5 bases and at J to 5 bases, leaving 9 bases not matched to a gene. Germline V lookup: CDR1 SGHVS, CDR2 FNYEAQ.

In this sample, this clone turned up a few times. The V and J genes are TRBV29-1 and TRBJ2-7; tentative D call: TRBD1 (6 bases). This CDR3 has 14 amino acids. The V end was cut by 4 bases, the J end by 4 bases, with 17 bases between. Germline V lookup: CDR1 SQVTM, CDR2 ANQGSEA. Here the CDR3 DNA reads TGCAGCGTTGCCCTTGGGACACACCTTTACGAGCAGTACTTC. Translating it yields CSVALGTHLYEQYF.

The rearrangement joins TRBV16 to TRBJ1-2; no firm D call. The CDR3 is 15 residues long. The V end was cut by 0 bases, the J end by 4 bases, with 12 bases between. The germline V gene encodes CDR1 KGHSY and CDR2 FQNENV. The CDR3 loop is CASSQSVGSPYGYTF. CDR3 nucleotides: TGTGCCAGCAGCCAATCAGTGGGGTCCCCCTATGGCTACACCTTC.

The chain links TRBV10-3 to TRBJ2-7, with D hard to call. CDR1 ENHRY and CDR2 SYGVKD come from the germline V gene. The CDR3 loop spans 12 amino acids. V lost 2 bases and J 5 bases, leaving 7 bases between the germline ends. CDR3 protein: CAISETYNEQYF. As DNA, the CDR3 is TGTGCCATCAGTGAGACCTATAACGAGCAGTACTTC.

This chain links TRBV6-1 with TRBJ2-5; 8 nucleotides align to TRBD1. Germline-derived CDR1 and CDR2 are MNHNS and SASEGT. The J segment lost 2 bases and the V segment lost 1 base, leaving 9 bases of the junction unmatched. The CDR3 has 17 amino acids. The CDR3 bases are TGTGCCAGCAGTGAAGGAATTTGGGGGGACAGGCAAGAGACCCAGTACTTC. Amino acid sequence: CASSEGIWGDRQETQYF.

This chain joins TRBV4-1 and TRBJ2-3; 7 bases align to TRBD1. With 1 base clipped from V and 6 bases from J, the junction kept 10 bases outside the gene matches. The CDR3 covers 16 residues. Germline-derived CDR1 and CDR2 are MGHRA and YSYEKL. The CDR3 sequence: CASSQAQGREVDTQYF. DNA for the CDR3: TGCGCCAGCAGCCAAGCACAGGGGCGAGAGGTTGATACGCAGTATTTT.

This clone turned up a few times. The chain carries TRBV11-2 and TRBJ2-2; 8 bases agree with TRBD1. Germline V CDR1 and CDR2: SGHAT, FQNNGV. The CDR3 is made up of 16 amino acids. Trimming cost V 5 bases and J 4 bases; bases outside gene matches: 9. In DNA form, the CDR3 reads TGTGCCAGCAGCGCCACCGATGACAGGGGCACCGGGGAGCTGTTTTTT. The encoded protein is CASSATDDRGTGELFF.

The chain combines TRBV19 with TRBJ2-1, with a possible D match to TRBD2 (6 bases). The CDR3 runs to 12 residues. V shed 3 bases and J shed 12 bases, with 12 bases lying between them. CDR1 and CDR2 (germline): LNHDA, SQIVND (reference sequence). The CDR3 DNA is TGTGCCAGTAGTATGGAGCGGGCAGCGCAGTTCTTC. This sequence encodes CASSMERAAQFF.

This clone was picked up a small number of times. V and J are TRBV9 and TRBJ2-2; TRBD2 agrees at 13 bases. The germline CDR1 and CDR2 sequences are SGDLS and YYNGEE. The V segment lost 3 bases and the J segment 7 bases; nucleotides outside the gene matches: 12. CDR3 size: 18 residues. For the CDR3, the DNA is TGTGCCAGCAGCGCTCCAACGACTAGCGGGAGGAAGAACGGGGAGCTGTTTTTT. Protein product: CASSAPTTSGRKNGELFF.